The rows below give T cell receptor beta chains drawn from one sample of a study of OX40 agonist ivuxolimab in advanced cancers. Assay: immunoSEQ multiplex PCR; the TCRdb copy retains only in-frame clones and omits some. Among 30,000 to 40,000 clones listed, roughly 87% were seen once. The sample in question was CD4+ or CD8+ T cells sorted from blood, obtained in a trial of the OX40 agonist ivuxolimab. Source of these receptors: an adult with an advanced solid tumor such as melanoma, head and neck, liver or kidney cancer. Each CDR3 is given with its conserved first and last residue. A D gene is named only where the DNA matches it firmly. Part of the rows lack a size; the others show once, few, many or a class for expanded clones.

cdr3_nt: TGTGCCAGCAGTAGACAGGGCTGGTCACCCCTCCACTTT
cdr3_aa: CASSRQGWSPLHF
d_call: TRBD1
v_call: TRBV7-2
clone_size: .
j_call: TRBJ1-6

cdr3_nt: TGTGCCAGCAGCCGGGGGAGCGATCACAACACCGGGGAGCTGTTTTTT
cdr3_aa: CASSRGSDHNTGELFF
d_call: .
v_call: TRBV5-4
clone_size: .
j_call: TRBJ2-2

cdr3_nt: TGTGCCAGCAGCCTAGGACAGGGGGGCCTCTACGAGCAGTACTTC
cdr3_aa: CASSLGQGGLYEQYF
d_call: TRBD1
v_call: TRBV7-8
clone_size: .
j_call: TRBJ2-7

cdr3_nt: TGTGCCAGCAGCATAACTAGCGGTTTCTACAATGAGCAGTTCTTC
cdr3_aa: CASSITSGFYNEQFF
d_call: TRBD2
v_call: TRBV6-4
clone_size: .
j_call: TRBJ2-1

cdr3_nt: TGTGCCAGCAGCCCGGGTGGCGAGGGCTCCTACAATGAGCAGTTCTTC
cdr3_aa: CASSPGGEGSYNEQFF
d_call: .
v_call: TRBV11-3
clone_size: .
j_call: TRBJ2-1

cdr3_nt: TGTGCCAGCAGCGTAGTCCCGGGCAATGAGCAGTTCTTC
cdr3_aa: CASSVVPGNEQFF
d_call: .
v_call: TRBV9
clone_size: .
j_call: TRBJ2-1

cdr3_nt: TGTGCCAGCAGTTCGAGGAGTTCAGATACGCAGTATTTT
cdr3_aa: CASSSRSSDTQYF
d_call: .
v_call: TRBV5-4
clone_size: .
j_call: TRBJ2-3

cdr3_nt: TGCAGCGTTCCCAGGGTCACAGATACGCAGTATTTT
cdr3_aa: CSVPRVTDTQYF
d_call: .
v_call: TRBV29-1
clone_size: .
j_call: TRBJ2-3

cdr3_nt: TGCGCCAGCAGCTTGGGACAGGCACGGGGAGGGCATGAGCAGTTCTTC
cdr3_aa: CASSLGQARGGHEQFF
d_call: .
v_call: TRBV5-1
clone_size: .
j_call: TRBJ2-1

cdr3_nt: TGTGCCAGCAGCCGGCAGGCGAGCTCTGGAAACACCATATATTTT
cdr3_aa: CASSRQASSGNTIYF
d_call: .
v_call: TRBV27
clone_size: .
j_call: TRBJ1-3

cdr3_nt: TGTGCCAGCAGTTCAACGGGGGGAGCTAGCGGGAGATTCTCCTACGAGCAGTACTTC
cdr3_aa: CASSSTGGASGRFSYEQYF
d_call: TRBD2
v_call: TRBV28
clone_size: once
j_call: TRBJ2-7

cdr3_nt: TGTGCCAGCAGGCCCGGGGGCCCTAAGGGCTACACCTTC
cdr3_aa: CASRPGGPKGYTF
d_call: .
v_call: TRBV6-5
clone_size: .
j_call: TRBJ1-2

cdr3_nt: TGTGCCAGCAGTGAAAGGCAGGCCAGGGACACTGAAGCTTTCTTT
cdr3_aa: CASSERQARDTEAFF
d_call: .
v_call: TRBV6-1
clone_size: once
j_call: TRBJ1-1

cdr3_nt: TGTGCCAGCAGCTTACAGGGGGCAACTAATGAAAAACTGTTTTTT
cdr3_aa: CASSLQGATNEKLFF
d_call: TRBD1
v_call: TRBV11-2
clone_size: few
j_call: TRBJ1-4

cdr3_nt: TGCGCCAGCAGTGAGGGGGGAATGTATGGCTACACCTTC
cdr3_aa: CASSEGGMYGYTF
d_call: .
v_call: TRBV10-2
clone_size: .
j_call: TRBJ1-2

cdr3_nt: TGTGCCAGCTCACCACCGGGGCTAGCGGTCTACAATGAGCAGTTCTTC
cdr3_aa: CASSPPGLAVYNEQFF
d_call: TRBD2
v_call: TRBV18
clone_size: .
j_call: TRBJ2-1

cdr3_nt: TGTGCCAGCATCCGACAGGGGGCCTACAATGAGCAGTTCTTC
cdr3_aa: CASIRQGAYNEQFF
d_call: TRBD1
v_call: TRBV5-4
clone_size: .
j_call: TRBJ2-1